This paragraph covers one T cell receptor beta chain sequence. Sequencing used immunoSEQ multiplex PCR; TCRdb keeps in-frame clones, though not all of them. The sample records more than 200,000 clones, around 81% being singletons. The entry originates in a study of blood T cell repertoires in COVID-19. Germline V CDR1 and CDR2: SQVTM, ANQGSEA. The CDR3 has 12 amino acids. The source of this sequence is a man between 50 and 59 years old with active or convalescent COVID-19. The material sequenced was peripheral blood. The chain uses TRBV29-1 and TRBJ2-5; the D gene is possibly TRBD1 (6 bases). The chain's CDR3 is CSGRGIQETQYF. The CDR3 coding sequence is TGCAGTGGTAGGGGGATCCAAGAGACCCAGTACTTC.